This T cell receptor (beta chain) is from a study of cytomegalovirus exposure and HLA in healthy donors (dated by TCRdb to 2016 to 2017). For the wider study: In an earlier analysis of roughly 590 of the donors, 250 to 300 Gb of sequence data and 117 million unique TCR beta sequences from 180 million or so T cells were reported. Roughly 300 gigabases of sequencing data and approximately 85 million unique TCR sequences were included in an early release covering roughly 700 HLA-typed donors. Of the roughly 420 genotyped donors, approximately 81% were placed in the genetic ancestry cluster associated with self-reported Caucasian donors. The study aimed to test whether cataloging public T cell receptors could reveal signatures of past pathogen exposure. The T cell repertoires of several hundred subjects were profiled by immunosequencing and related to cytomegalovirus serostatus. Along with the approximately 650-subject first cohort, a separate validation cohort of over 90 different subjects was used. To predict cytomegalovirus infection status, the study brought together high-throughput TCR immunosequencing, statistical association of individual TCRs with disease status, and machine learning. In a later analysis, previously published TCR beta repertoires from several hundred donors were re-analyzed and high-resolution HLA genotyping was added so that TCR occurrence patterns could be studied. In the later analysis, no new phenotypic data were used to find candidate immune exposures; instead, reliance was placed on TCR beta sequences and their occurrence across donors. An earlier analysis of 587 of the donors used high-throughput TCR beta sequencing to judge whether each TCR beta V gene segment behaved as functional or pseudogenic. Alongside the repertoire data, information on donor age, sex, ethnicity and CMV serostatus was compiled. In a later genetic analysis, genome-wide SNP genotypes for about 65% of the roughly 700 donors were used, and that subset was treated as a discovery cohort. Every discovery cohort repertoire had been produced on one sequencing platform. HLA typing covered class I and class II loci at four-digit resolution. The number of donors typed differed by locus, with roughly 620-640 for A, B, C, DRB1 and DQB1, more than 500 for DQA1, 600 to 610 for DPA1, and around 450 for DPB1. Because of strong linkage in the cohort, roughly five DR-DQ haplotypes were treated as single units for association and clustering. Among a few hundred genotyped donors of the cohort, an average of 235,054 unique TCR beta nucleotide sequences were sequenced per donor, roughly a sixth of them non-productive.

The study at large found these results: Cytomegalovirus status was reported to be diagnosed by the classifier with high specificity and sensitivity in both the original and validation cohorts. In the study, about 150 TCR beta chains were listed as associated with cytomegalovirus. In a later analysis, the rate of TCR association differed among HLA loci, with DRB1 alleles having the most associated TCRs and HLA-C alleles having the fewest. A later genetic analysis associated a missense DCLRE1C variant with V-gene and J-gene trimming of TCR beta chains, and an independent cohort replicated the association. CMV serostatus was the only immune exposure information available for the cohort. Most TCR sequences were observed very rarely across donors, whereas some public TCRs were present in many individuals. Assigning TCR associations to individual alleles was difficult when HLA alleles, especially DR and DQ, strongly co-occurred. In a later analysis, HLA-associated TCR beta chains showed more clonal expansion and lower generation probabilities than non-associated chains that were equally common. Linkage disequilibrium might explain the correlated functional status among segregating V segments, but an unknown experimental factor could not be excluded. In an earlier analysis of some 550 of the donors, most TCR beta V segments were observed in productive rearrangements about 87% or about 30% of the time, broadly matching IMGT annotations. The cohort was sequenced for TCR beta chains only, and without alpha or paired-chain data the features that could be detected were limited. A few of the identified cytomegalovirus-associated TCR beta chains were confirmed in vitro to be specific for cytomegalovirus antigens. Because some donors lacked HLA typing at each locus, the association tests relied only on the typed subset. According to a later genetic analysis, donors in an Asian-associated ancestry cluster had fewer N-insertions in productive TCRs than the roughly 670-donor mean. A later analysis associated approximately 17,000 TCR beta sequences with specific HLA alleles at a false discovery rate of 0.05. Some IMGT-functional V segments, including TRBV6-2 and TRBV6-3, could not be distinguished by the 87-base-pair reads and were therefore excluded. The earlier analysis of nearly 600 of the donors excluded roughly 17 rarely observed V segments, including chromosome 9 orphons, because counts were too low. Most CMV-associated TCR beta chains appeared to be HLA-restricted in a later analysis, and the HLA associations seemed to be driven largely by CMV exposure. According to a later analysis, parvovirus B19, influenza, CMV and Epstein-Barr virus appeared linked to several top co-occurrence clusters. It was suggested by the authors that the approach could potentially be generalized to other disease states and immunological phenotypes. A further reported finding was that TCR beta sequences accurately predicted the HLA-A and HLA-B alleles for most subjects in the first cohort. A cluster of highly shared sequence variants was judged likely to represent a technical artifact of the sequencing pipeline. Roughly uniform sequencing depth across donors was assumed in presence/absence analyses, although this assumption may not hold.

V and J lose 0 bases and 4 bases, and a span of 15 bases separates them. Measured from the cysteine to the phenylalanine, the CDR3 is 16 residues long. Only CDR3 DNA is held: 48 bases, read in frame from base 1. CDR1 and CDR2 are read off the germline V gene (reference sequence) as MNHEY and SMNVEV. The cohort comprised 670 or so healthy bone marrow donors. All cohort members were sampled while nominally healthy, although unrecorded immune exposures were likely present. The donor was CMV seronegative and was included in the group of around 320 seronegative cohort members. Each donor provided a peripheral blood sample, and peripheral blood mononuclear cells were used for TCR beta sequencing. Genomic DNA was extracted from the blood cell samples with the Qiagen DNeasy Blood Extraction Kit. A note on this clone: Which antigen it targets is not known. Per-base qualities were not stored, and no clone one base away is much larger.

Receptor amplification or capture employed the immunoSEQ multiplex PCR assay. A mixture of 60 forward primers for TCR Vbeta segments and 13 reverse primers for TCR Jbeta segments was used in the multiplex PCR. The CDR3 region of rearranged TCR beta genes was amplified from genomic DNA by a multiplex PCR assay. The amplified TCR beta libraries were sequenced on the Illumina HiSeq System as 87-base-pair reads. The paper's processing steps were these. A later analysis tallied about 77 million unique TCR beta chains across the 610 or so repertoires, and roughly 11 million of those chains were shared by two or more donors. Raw reads were error-corrected and collapsed into unique sequences with a nearest-neighbor algorithm that merged closely related sequences to remove PCR and sequencing errors. Alignment of CDR3 sequences to IMGT reference sequences was used to assign V, D and J gene segments. Each retained sequence needed at least a six-nucleotide match to both a V gene segment and a J gene segment. A rearrangement was called productive if the CDR3 had no stop codons and remained in frame with V and J, and every other rearrangement was called non-productive. CDR3 was defined by IMGT convention, running from the second conserved V-encoded cysteine to the conserved J-encoded phenylalanine. The earlier analysis of about 590 of the donors excluded sequences that lacked an unambiguous match to a single V gene segment. In an earlier analysis of almost 600 of the donors, a V segment was called functional when productive rearrangements were above 56.7%, and segregating when the standard deviation between donors exceeded 5%. A statistical classification framework was developed to diagnose cytomegalovirus status using the catalog of TCR beta chain sequences. A later analysis assigned V and J genes by comparing TCR nucleotide sequences with IMGT/GENE-DB human TR gene sequences. The TCRdist pipeline was used in a later analysis to assign CDR3 sequences and most-parsimonious VDJ recombination scenarios. A later analysis defined each TCR beta chain by its CDR3 amino acid sequence plus V-gene family, and excluded reads lacking a unique V-gene family. A later analysis removed 600 or so highly shared, low-generation-probability nucleotide sequences to deal with suspected cross-contamination and a sequencing artifact. For each public chain, a later analysis derived a clonal expansion index from normalized ranks of inferred template counts within each repertoire. In a later analysis, generation probabilities were computed using a VDJ recombination model fitted to out-of-frame rearrangements, and the results were checked against IGoR. A later analysis scored TCR-TCR, TCR-HLA and TCR-CMV co-occurrence with hypergeometric tests, applying a repertoire-size bias correction to TCR pairs. To estimate false discovery rates, a later analysis permuted the HLA or CMV assignments 20 times. In a later analysis, co-occurring TCRs were grouped using DBSCAN, and TCRdist sequence similarity was added for clustering within HLA-allele-positive subsets. Repertoires with fewer than 30,000 or more than 120,000 public chains were left out of co-occurrence clustering, as were a few repertoires with anomalous nucleotide sharing. The source is immuneACCESS, and TCRdb retained only in-frame sequences with V and J called. Part of the clones is not carried over; for the studies checked, unresolved V genes explain less than half of this, and the remainder is unexplained. V and J calls and clone size are those listed in that table; D and trimming were worked out from the DNA. This sample is represented by about 170,000 clones; about 59% of them were singletons. The ten largest clones represent about 3.2% of the sample.

The TCR was taken from a man aged 35-49 years in good health and CMV-seronegative. The V and J genes are TRBV27 and TRBJ2-5, and perhaps TRBD2 as D gene, on 6 matching bases. The specimen sequenced was PBMCs. The DNA sequence follows: TGTGCCAGCAGTTTATCCGGGACGACTAGGATAGAGACCCAGTACTTC. This sequence encodes CASSLSGTTRIETQYF.